The rows below give T cell receptor beta chains drawn from one sample of a study of blood T cell repertoires in COVID-19. Measured with immunoSEQ multiplex PCR; TCRdb has only the in-frame clones, and not every one. The sample gives tens of thousands of clones, around nine tenths of which show up once; approximately 6% is in the top ten. Sample: peripheral blood. The receptors here all came from a woman aged 55-70 years with COVID-19, enrolled during active disease. CDR3s include the opening cysteine and the closing phenylalanine or tryptophan. A D gene is named only where the DNA matches it firmly.

TRBV5-1	TRBJ2-5	NA	CASSLGGTLETQYF
TRBV7-2	TRBJ1-5	NA	CASSPGTVPQPQHF
TRBV30	TRBJ2-7	TRBD1	CAWRQGAYEQYF
TRBV15	TRBJ1-4	NA	CATSRGRIEEKLFF
TRBV9	TRBJ2-3	NA	CASSVVDGATDTQYF
TRBV12-5	TRBJ1-6	NA	CASGWGTNGNSPLHF
TRBV11-2	TRBJ2-7	NA	CASSLGGQYEQYF
TRBV7-8	TRBJ1-5	TRBD1	CASSSDGQGAGNQPQHF
TRBV11-1	TRBJ2-1	NA	CASSLSRGKQFF
TRBV7-6	TRBJ2-7	NA	CASSLVGSGRAGEQYF
TRBV4-1	TRBJ1-3	NA	CASRLSGGNTIYF
TRBV6-5	TRBJ1-5	TRBD1	CASSRDRGRQPQHF
TRBV19	TRBJ1-5	NA	CASSIRQNNQPQHF
TRBV19	TRBJ2-5	TRBD2	CASSTPTSGPRWAETQYF
TRBV28	TRBJ1-6	TRBD1	CASRKGQENSPLHF
TRBV11-2	TRBJ2-1	NA	CASSSHLGIGRNEQFF
TRBV7-9	TRBJ2-1	NA	CASSLAQHNEQFF
TRBV29-1	TRBJ2-1	NA	CSAKIQGRSYNEQFF
TRBV5-1	TRBJ2-5	NA	CASRQDLTQETQYF
TRBV4-1	TRBJ1-5	NA	CASSQGRNNQPQHF
TRBV27	TRBJ1-2	TRBD1	CASSSTGNNYGYTF
TRBV29-1	TRBJ1-2	NA	CSVGGQHYGYTF
TRBV18	TRBJ2-7	TRBD1	CASSPRTGADYEQYF
TRBV10-1	TRBJ2-3	NA	CASSDGGRGEADTQYF
TRBV5-1	TRBJ2-5	NA	CASSLEFSGRGETQYF
TRBV29-1	TRBJ2-3	TRBD1	CSVHTNRGRTDTQYF
TRBV6-5	TRBJ1-2	NA	CASRSDNYGYTF
TRBV3-1/TRBV3-2	TRBJ1-5	TRBD1	CASSQGQGFQPQHF
TRBV7-9	TRBJ2-1	NA	CASSLSGISYEQFF
TRBV6-5	TRBJ2-5	TRBD2	CASRYYRGAQYF
TRBV2	TRBJ2-1	NA	CASRGSDIDNEQFF
TRBV12-5	TRBJ2-7	NA	CASGLGGFSYEQYF
TRBV10-1	TRBJ2-1	TRBD2	CASRRLAVGNEQFF
TRBV30	TRBJ2-2	NA	CAVIQGINTGELFF
TRBV3-1/TRBV3-2	TRBJ2-7	NA	CASSLQVTYEQYF
TRBV5-5	TRBJ2-1	TRBD1	CASSSRWDSEQFF
TRBV28	TRBJ1-2	NA	CASSLTNIGGLRGYTF
TRBV24-1	TRBJ2-5	NA	CATQQGARETQYF
TRBV29-1	TRBJ1-5	TRBD1	CSASTGEAQPQHF
TRBV10-3	TRBJ2-5	TRBD2	CAISDPGLAGGETQYF
TRBV9	TRBJ1-1	NA	CASSDGRNTEAFF
TRBV27	TRBJ2-3	NA	CASSPGLDTQYF
TRBV12-3/TRBV12-4	TRBJ2-7	TRBD2	CASSRDYSYEQYF
TRBV12-3/TRBV12-4	TRBJ1-1	NA	CASSLVANEAFF
TRBV28	TRBJ2-7	TRBD2	CASSPAGGPREQYF
TRBV10-3	TRBJ1-6	NA	CAISLQGRDNSPLHF
TRBV28	TRBJ1-1	TRBD1	CASRERQGMGTEAFF
TRBV27	TRBJ1-1	TRBD1	CASNFRGQGTEAFF
TRBV9	TRBJ2-3	NA	CASSVGASTADTQYF
TRBV5-4	TRBJ2-2	NA	CASRGGTGELFF
TRBV2	TRBJ2-5	TRBD2	CASSRTSGRFETQYF
TRBV30	TRBJ2-6	NA	CARSHPGAGANVLTF